Sequencing of this T cell receptor (beta chain) was carried out in a study of shared clonotypes between healthy human individuals. Several immunoSEQ 96-well plates shared each subset's DNA, each plate a replicate. Only in-frame clones appear in the TCRdb table, and some are missing; sequencing was by immunoSEQ multiplex PCR. Of under 600,000 clones in the sample, more than 95% were seen once. The germline V gene encodes CDR1 SGHKS and CDR2 YYEKEE (reference sequence). V was shortened by 2 bases and J by 5 bases, with 11 bases between the two germline ends. The length of the CDR3 is 13 residues. The V gene is TRBV5-5, the J gene TRBJ2-7, with no clear D. The clonotype was recovered from a woman in her 30s in good health. Sequencing was done on a sample of naive CD4+ T cells sorted from blood. Stated subset: CD45RA+ positively selected. The CDR3 protein is CASSFLHVDEQYF. The DNA of the CDR3 is TGTGCCAGCAGCTTCTTACATGTCGACGAGCAGTACTTC.